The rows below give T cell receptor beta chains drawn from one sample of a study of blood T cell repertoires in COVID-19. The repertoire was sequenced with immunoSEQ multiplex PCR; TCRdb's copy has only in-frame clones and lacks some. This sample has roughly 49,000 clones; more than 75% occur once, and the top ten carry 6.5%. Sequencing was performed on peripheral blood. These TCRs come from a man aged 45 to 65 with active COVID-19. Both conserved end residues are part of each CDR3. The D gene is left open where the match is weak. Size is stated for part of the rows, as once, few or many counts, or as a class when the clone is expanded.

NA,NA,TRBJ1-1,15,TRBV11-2,CASSLGAGVNTEAFF,TGTGCCAGCAGCTTAGGGGCGGGGGTGAACACTGAAGCTTTCTTT
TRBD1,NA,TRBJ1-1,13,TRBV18,CASSPQTGVEAFF,TGTGCCAGCTCACCTCAGACAGGGGTTGAAGCTTTCTTT
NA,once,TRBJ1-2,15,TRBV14,CASSPDDRNYYGYTF,TGTGCCAGCAGCCCGGACGACAGGAATTACTATGGCTACACCTTC
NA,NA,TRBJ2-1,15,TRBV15,CATSRDQVGGDEQFF,TGTGCCACCAGCAGAGATCAAGTAGGAGGGGATGAGCAGTTCTTC
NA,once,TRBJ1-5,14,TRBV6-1,CASSEQGRLYPQHF,TGTGCCAGCAGTGAACAGGGGCGCTTATATCCCCAGCATTTT
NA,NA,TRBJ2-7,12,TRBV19,CATVDSSYEQYF,TGTGCCACCGTGGACAGCTCCTACGAGCAGTACTTC
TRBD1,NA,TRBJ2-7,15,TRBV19,CASTPGTGWSYEQYF,TGTGCCAGTACCCCGGGGACAGGGTGGAGCTACGAGCAGTACTTC
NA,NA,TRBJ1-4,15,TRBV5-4,CASSRSRGGNEKLFF,TGTGCCAGCAGTCGGAGCCGAGGCGGTAATGAAAAACTGTTTTTT
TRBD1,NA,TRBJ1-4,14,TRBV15,CATSRGTVNEKLFF,TGTGCCACCAGCAGGGGGACAGTAAATGAAAAACTGTTTTTT
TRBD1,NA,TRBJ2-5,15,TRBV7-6,CASSVKDRGGSTQYF,TGTGCCAGCAGCGTCAAGGACAGGGGAGGCAGTACCCAGTACTTC
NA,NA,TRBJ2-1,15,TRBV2,CASSEGREAYNEQFF,TGTGCCAGCAGCGAGGGGCGGGAAGCCTACAATGAGCAGTTCTTC
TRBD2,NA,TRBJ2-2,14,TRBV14,CASSQVREGGELFF,TGTGCCAGCAGCCAAGTCCGGGAGGGCGGGGAGCTGTTTTTT
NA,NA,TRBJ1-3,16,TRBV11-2,CASSLEGAISGNTIYF,TGTGCCAGCAGCTTAGAAGGGGCGATCTCTGGAAACACCATATATTTT
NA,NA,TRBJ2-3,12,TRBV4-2,CASSSGSQMRYF,TGTGCCAGCAGTAGCGGAAGCCAGATGCGGTATTTT
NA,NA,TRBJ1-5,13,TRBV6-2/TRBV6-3,CASSSQRGQPQHF,TGTGCCAGCAGCAGCCAGCGGGGTCAGCCCCAGCATTTT
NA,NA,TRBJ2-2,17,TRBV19,CASSMGLGTTNTGELFF,TGTGCCAGTAGTATGGGCCTCGGGACAACGAACACCGGGGAGCTGTTTTTT
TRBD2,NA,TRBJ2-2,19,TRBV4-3,CASSQAPLAGGLGTGELFF,TGCGCCAGCAGCCAAGCCCCTCTAGCGGGGGGGCTCGGCACCGGGGAGCTGTTTTTT
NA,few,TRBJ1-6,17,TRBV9,CASSVAGQSSYNSPLHF,TGTGCCAGCAGCGTAGCTGGGCAGAGCTCCTATAATTCACCCCTCCACTTT
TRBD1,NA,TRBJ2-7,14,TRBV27,CASSLSGQEYEQYF,TGTGCCAGCAGTTTATCCGGACAGGAGTACGAGCAGTACTTC
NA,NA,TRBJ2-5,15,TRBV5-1,CASSLSRQFQETQYF,TGCGCCAGCAGTCTCTCGAGACAGTTTCAAGAGACCCAGTACTTC
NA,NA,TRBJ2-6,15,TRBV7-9,CASSSRASGANVLTF,TGTGCCAGCAGTTCTCGAGCCTCTGGGGCCAACGTCCTGACTTTC
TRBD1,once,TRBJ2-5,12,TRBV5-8,CASSWDSETQYF,TGTGCCAGCAGCTGGGACAGTGAGACCCAGTACTTC
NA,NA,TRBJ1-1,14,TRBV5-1,CASSLGAPHTEAFF,TGCGCCAGCAGCTTGGGCGCGCCCCACACTGAAGCTTTCTTT
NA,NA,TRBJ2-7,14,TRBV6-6,CASSYSSRDYEQYF,TGTGCCAGCAGTTACTCGAGCAGGGACTACGAGCAGTACTTC
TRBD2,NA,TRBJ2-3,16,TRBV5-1,CASVRLGLAGGDTQYF,TGCGCCAGCGTACGATTGGGACTAGCGGGAGGAGATACGCAGTATTTT
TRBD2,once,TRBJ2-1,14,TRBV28,CASSHGLAGSEQFF,TGTGCCAGCAGCCATGGACTAGCGGGAAGTGAGCAGTTCTTC
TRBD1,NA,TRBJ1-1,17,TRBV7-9,CASSPGQGAGMNTEAFF,TGTGCCAGCAGCCCTGGACAGGGGGCTGGGATGAACACTGAAGCTTTCTTT
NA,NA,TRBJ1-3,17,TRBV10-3,CAISEIRLDSSGNTIYF,TGTGCCATCAGTGAGATTAGGCTCGACAGCTCTGGAAACACCATATATTTT
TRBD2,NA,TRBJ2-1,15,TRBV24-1,CATSADGRAPNEQFF,TGTGCCACCAGTGCAGACGGGAGGGCCCCCAATGAGCAGTTCTTC
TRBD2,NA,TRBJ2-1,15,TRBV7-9,CASSPPSGGGHEQFF,TGTGCCAGCAGCCCCCCGAGCGGGGGGGGGCATGAGCAGTTCTTC
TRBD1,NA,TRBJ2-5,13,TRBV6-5,CASKGQGTQTQYF,TGTGCCAGCAAGGGACAGGGGACCCAGACCCAGTACTTC
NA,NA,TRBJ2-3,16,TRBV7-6,CASSFAGASGTDTQYF,TGTGCCAGCAGCTTCGCAGGGGCTAGTGGCACAGATACGCAGTATTTT
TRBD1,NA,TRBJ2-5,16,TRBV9,CASSVTGTGVQETQYF,TGTGCCAGCAGCGTCACCGGGACAGGGGTCCAAGAGACCCAGTACTTC
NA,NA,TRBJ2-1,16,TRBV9,CASSLQTQTGPNEQFF,TGTGCCAGCAGCCTACAAACCCAGACAGGCCCCAATGAGCAGTTCTTC
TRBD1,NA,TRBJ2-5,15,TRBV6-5,CASSYSNRGGETQYF,TGTGCCAGCAGTTACTCGAACAGGGGCGGAGAGACCCAGTACTTC
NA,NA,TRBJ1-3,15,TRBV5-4,CASSRGQASGNTIYF,TGTGCCAGCAGCCGGGGACAAGCCTCTGGAAACACCATATATTTT
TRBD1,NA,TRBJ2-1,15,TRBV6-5,CASSYRDRGYNEQFF,TGTGCCAGCAGTTACCGGGACAGGGGCTACAATGAGCAGTTCTTC
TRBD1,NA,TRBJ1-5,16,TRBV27,CASSPQGAYSNQPQHF,TGTGCCAGCAGTCCACAGGGGGCGTATAGCAATCAGCCCCAGCATTTT
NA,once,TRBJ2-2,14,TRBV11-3,CASSLGLGQGELFF,TGTGCCAGCAGCTTGGGGCTCGGACAGGGGGAGCTGTTTTTT
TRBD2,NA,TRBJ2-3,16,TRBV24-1,CATSDSRTSGLDTQYF,TGTGCCACCAGTGATTCCCGGACTAGCGGGTTAGATACGCAGTATTTT
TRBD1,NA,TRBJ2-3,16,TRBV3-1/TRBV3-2,CASSQGGTGVTDTQYF,TGTGCCAGCAGCCAAGGGGGGACAGGGGTAACAGATACGCAGTATTTT
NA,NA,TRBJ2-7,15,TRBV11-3,CASSRRHGPSYEQYF,TGTGCCAGCAGCAGACGACACGGCCCATCCTACGAGCAGTACTTC
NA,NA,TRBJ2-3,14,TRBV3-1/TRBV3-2,CASSQATISDTQYF,TGTGCCAGCAGCCAAGCCACTATCTCGGATACGCAGTATTTT